This T cell receptor (beta chain) appears in the sequencing data of a study of blood T cell repertoires in COVID-19. Per the study methods: Nucleated cell number was recorded as an estimate derived from reference gene primer amplification. Libraries were prepared by immunoSEQ multiplex PCR; TCRdb keeps only in-frame clonotypes and omits some of them. That table is the source of V, J and clone size, and D and trimming were worked out from the DNA. The data hold 70,000 or so clones, with around three quarters observed a single time. Sequenced material: peripheral blood. This TCR came from a human donor in a cohort sampled during active COVID-19.

In nucleotides, the CDR3 is TGTGCCAGCAGTGACGGGGACTATGGCTACACCTTC. Translating gives CASSDGDYGYTF. V and J are TRBV6-1 and TRBJ1-2; D gene uncertain. Trimming shortened V by 3 bases and J by 3 bases, and 5 bases separated the two germline ends. The CDR3 sequence is 12 residues long. Germline values: CDR1 MNHNS, CDR2 SASEGT.